This T cell receptor (beta chain) was found in a study of CD8+ T cells in alopecia areata. Extracted RNA was reverse transcribed, and the resulting cDNA served as sequencing template. Using immunoSEQ multiplex PCR, the repertoire was profiled, and TCRdb retains in-frame clones only, with some absent. The sample has over 150,000 clones; about 61% are singletons. Both CD4+ and CD8+ T cells were separated by sorting PBMCs. Study results and limitations: With patients, TCR sharing proved less clear than in mice, a difference possibly related to HLA. Elevated clonality characterized lesional scalp relative to normal scalp, particularly in alopecia totalis/universalis.

There are a few counts of this clone. Its specificity is unknown. Material for sequencing was CD8+ T cells sorted from blood. This receptor was obtained from a human donor in good health.

The CDR3 sequence: CSVAGGLGAFF. The CDR3 DNA sequence: TGCAGCGTTGCCGGGGGGCTGGGAGCTTTCTTT. The chain joins TRBV29-1 to TRBJ1-1, with TRBD1 as a possible D gene (6 bases). This CDR3 is built from 11 residues. V lost 4 bases to trimming and J lost 10 bases, with 13 bases between them. CDR1 and CDR2 (germline): SQVTM, ANQGSEA.